This T cell receptor beta chain was captured in a study of regulatory T cells in long-lasting Graves disease. Time point of the sample: newly diagnosed GD, antithyroid drugs for less than 3 months. TCR sequences were obtained from RNA taken from PBMCs. This clonotype turned up a few times. A much bigger clone sits one base away, suggesting this may be a read error. The TCR beta library used iRepertoire HTBI primers with Arm-PCR amplification of CDR3. TCRdb re-analysed the multiplex PCR reads in MiXCR, keeping a single row per CDR3 protein. This repertoire shows some 370,000 distinct CDR3 sequences, roughly 10% found once; its top ten account for 18%. This sample also appeared in a second study, on T cells in Graves' hyperthyroidism and ophthalmopathy. Turning to that study: If no ophthalmopathy progression occurred within 18 months, Graves' hyperthyroidism was stable.

The source of this sequence is a woman aged 18-30 years with Graves disease. The sequencing here drew on peripheral blood mononuclear cells (PBMCs), taken at new diagnosis, from a patient treated with antithyroid drugs.

CDR3 nucleotide sequence: TGTGCCATCAGCAGAGATCAAACAGTCACCGGGGAGCTGTTTTTT. This codes for CAISRDQTVTGELFF. The chain combines TRBV15 with TRBJ2-2, with no clear D. This CDR3 has 15 amino acids. Germline loops: CDR1 LNHNV, CDR2 YYDKDF (reference sequence).